This T cell receptor beta chain was sequenced for a study of vaccination effects on CD4 cells after COVID-19. Study-level information: Post-vaccine draws lagged the second dose by a median of 72 days.

V dropped 3 bases and J dropped 12 bases, with 18 bases sitting between them. Germline V gene lookup returns CDR1 MNHNY and CDR2 SVGAGI (reference sequence). This CDR3 has 15 residues. Points on this clone: Its specificity is not known.

Antigen-specific CD4+ T cells were first expanded with viral peptide pools by the ViraFEST assay and only then sequenced. CD4+ T cell isolation took place after 10 days of culture. Two-dose BNT162b2 or mRNA-1273 vaccination was given to participants. Each well held about 2 million PBMC cultured with approximately 9.7 ug/ml peptides and 8 to 10 IU/ml IL-2. Some clones are missing from TCRdb's copy, which holds only in-frame ones; the method was immunoSEQ multiplex PCR. The sample lists roughly 56,000 clones, around four fifths occurring once. Study-level points and caveats: In the late period after vaccination, infection- and vaccine-induced clones contracted markedly.

The specimen was CD4+ T cells from PBMCs cultured with HCoV-229E spike peptides, collected after COVID-19 vaccination. The TCR was taken from a human donor who received a COVID-19 vaccine. This chain joins TRBV6-6 and TRBJ1-6; D is undetermined. The CDR3, as DNA: TGTGCCAGCAGTTATATCCAGGCCCCAGAGGGACCCCTCCACTTT. Translating gives CASSYIQAPEGPLHF.